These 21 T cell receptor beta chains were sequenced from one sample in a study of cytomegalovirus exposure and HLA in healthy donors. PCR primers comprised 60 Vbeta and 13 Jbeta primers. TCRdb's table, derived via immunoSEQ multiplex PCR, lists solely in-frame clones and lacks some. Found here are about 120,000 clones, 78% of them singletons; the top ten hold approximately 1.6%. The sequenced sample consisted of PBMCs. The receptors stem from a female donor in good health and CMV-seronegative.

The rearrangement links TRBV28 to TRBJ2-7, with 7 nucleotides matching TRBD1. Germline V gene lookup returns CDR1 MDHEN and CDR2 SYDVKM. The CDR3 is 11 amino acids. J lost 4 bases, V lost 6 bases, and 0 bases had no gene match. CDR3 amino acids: CASSRGYEQYF. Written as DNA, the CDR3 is TGTGCCAGCAGCAGGGGGTACGAGCAGTACTTC.

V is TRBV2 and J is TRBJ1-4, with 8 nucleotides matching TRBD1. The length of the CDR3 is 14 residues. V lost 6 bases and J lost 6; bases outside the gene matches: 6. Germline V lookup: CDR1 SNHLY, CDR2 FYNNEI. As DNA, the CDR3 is TGTGCCAGCAGCGGCAACAGGGGGGATGAAAAACTGTTTTTT. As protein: CASSGNRGDEKLFF.

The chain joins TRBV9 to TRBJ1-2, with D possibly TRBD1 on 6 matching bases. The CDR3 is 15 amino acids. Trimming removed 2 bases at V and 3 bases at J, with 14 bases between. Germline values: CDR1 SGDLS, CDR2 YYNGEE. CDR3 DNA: TGTGCCAGCAGCGTCCCTGGGGGGGCGGACTATGGCTACACCTTC. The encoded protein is CASSVPGGADYGYTF.

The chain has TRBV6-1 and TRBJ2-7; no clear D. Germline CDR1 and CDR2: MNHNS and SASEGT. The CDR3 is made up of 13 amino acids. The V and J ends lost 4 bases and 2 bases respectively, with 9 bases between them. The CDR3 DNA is TGTGCCAGCAGTGTCGCCAGAACCTACGAGCAGTACTTC. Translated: CASSVARTYEQYF.

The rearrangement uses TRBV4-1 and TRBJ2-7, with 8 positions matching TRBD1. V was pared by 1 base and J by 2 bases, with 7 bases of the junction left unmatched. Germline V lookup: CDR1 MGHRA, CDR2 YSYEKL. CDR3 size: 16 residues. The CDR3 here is CASSQAPGTGTYEQYF. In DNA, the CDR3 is TGCGCCAGCAGCCAAGCCCCAGGGACAGGAACCTACGAGCAGTACTTC.

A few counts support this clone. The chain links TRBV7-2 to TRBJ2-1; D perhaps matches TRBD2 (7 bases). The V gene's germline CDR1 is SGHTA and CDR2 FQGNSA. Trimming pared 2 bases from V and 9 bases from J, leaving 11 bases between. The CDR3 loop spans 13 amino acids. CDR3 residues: CASSLRGAGEQFF. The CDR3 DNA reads TGTGCCAGCAGCTTACGGGGGGCGGGTGAGCAGTTCTTC.

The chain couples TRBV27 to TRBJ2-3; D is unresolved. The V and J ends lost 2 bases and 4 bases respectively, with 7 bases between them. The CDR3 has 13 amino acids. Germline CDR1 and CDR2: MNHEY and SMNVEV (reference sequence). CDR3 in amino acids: CASSLMSADTQYF. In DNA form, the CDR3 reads TGTGCCAGCAGTTTAATGTCGGCAGATACGCAGTATTTT.

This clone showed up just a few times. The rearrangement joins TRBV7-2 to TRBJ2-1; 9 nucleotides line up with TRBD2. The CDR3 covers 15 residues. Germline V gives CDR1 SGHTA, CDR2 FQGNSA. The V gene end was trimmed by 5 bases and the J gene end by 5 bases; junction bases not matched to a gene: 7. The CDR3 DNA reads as TGTGCCAGCAGCCCAGGGGCTAGCGGGAACAATGAGCAGTTCTTC. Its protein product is CASSPGASGNNEQFF.

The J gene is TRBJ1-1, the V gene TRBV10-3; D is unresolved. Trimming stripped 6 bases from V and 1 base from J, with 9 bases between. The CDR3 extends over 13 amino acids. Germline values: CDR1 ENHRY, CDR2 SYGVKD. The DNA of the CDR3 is TGTGCCATCAGAGCGGACGGGAACACTGAAGCTTTCTTT. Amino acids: CAIRADGNTEAFF.

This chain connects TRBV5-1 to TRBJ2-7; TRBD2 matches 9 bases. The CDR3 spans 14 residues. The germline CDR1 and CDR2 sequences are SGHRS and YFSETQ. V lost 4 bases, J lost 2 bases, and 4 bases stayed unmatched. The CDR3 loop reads CASSISGGTYEQYF. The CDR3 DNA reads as TGCGCCAGCAGCATTAGCGGGGGAACCTACGAGCAGTACTTC. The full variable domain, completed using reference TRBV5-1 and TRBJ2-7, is KAGVTQTPRYLIKTRGQQVTLSCSPISGHRSVSWYQQTPGQGLQFLFEYFSETQRNKGNFPGRFSGRQFSNSRSEMNVSTLELGDSALYLCASSISGGTYEQYFGPGTRLTVT.

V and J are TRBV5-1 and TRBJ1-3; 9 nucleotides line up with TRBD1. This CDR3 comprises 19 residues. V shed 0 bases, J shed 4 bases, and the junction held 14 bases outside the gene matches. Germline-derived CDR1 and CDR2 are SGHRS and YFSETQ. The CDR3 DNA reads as TGCGCCAGCAGCTTGGGGGTCCGGGACAGGGCCGTCTACGGAAACACCATATATTTT. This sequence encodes CASSLGVRDRAVYGNTIYF.

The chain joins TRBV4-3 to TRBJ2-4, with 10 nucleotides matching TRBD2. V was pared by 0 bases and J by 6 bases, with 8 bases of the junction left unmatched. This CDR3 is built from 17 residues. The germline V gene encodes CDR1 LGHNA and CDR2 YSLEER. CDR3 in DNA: TGCGCCAGCAGCCAAGACACCGGGACTAGCGTGCGAAACATTCAGTACTTC. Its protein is CASSQDTGTSVRNIQYF.

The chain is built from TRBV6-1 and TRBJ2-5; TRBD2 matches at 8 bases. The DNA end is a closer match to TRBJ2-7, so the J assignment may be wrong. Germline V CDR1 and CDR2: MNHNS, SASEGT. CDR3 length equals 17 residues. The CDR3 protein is CASSGQAGRGGAYEQYF. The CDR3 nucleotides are TGTGCCAGCAGTGGTCAGGCGGGACGGGGGGGGGCCTACGAGCAGTACTTC.

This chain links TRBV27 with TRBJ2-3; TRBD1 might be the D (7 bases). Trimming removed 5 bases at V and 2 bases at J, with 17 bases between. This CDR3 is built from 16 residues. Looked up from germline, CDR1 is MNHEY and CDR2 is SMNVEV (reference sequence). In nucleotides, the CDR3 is TGTGCCAGCAGTACATACAGGGGAGGAATCACAGATACGCAGTATTTT. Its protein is CASSTYRGGITDTQYF.

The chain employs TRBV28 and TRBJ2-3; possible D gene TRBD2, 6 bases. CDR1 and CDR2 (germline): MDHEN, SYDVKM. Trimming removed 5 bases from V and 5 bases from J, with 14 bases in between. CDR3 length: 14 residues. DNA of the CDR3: TGTGCCAGCAGTCCCGGGGGTGGCCAAGATACGCAGTATTTT. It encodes CASSPGGGQDTQYF.

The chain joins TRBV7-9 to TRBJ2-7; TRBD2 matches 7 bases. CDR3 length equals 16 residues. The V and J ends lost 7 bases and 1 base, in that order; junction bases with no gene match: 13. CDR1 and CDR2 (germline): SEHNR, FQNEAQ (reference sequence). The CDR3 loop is CASTKLGGRMSYEQYF. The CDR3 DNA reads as TGTGCCAGCACCAAGTTGGGCGGGAGAATGTCCTACGAGCAGTACTTC.

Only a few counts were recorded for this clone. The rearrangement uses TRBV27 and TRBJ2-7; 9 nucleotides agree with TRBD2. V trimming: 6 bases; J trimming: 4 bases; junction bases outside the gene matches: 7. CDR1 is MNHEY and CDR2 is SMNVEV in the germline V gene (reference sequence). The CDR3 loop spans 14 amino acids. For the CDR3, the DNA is TGTGCCAGCAGGCGGGGGACTAGCAGTTACGAGCAGTACTTC. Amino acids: CASRRGTSSYEQYF.

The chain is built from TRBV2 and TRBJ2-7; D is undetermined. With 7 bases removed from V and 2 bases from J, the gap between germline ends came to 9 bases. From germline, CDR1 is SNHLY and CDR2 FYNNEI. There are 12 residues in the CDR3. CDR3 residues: CASKSETYEQYF. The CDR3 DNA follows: TGTGCCAGCAAGTCAGAAACCTACGAGCAGTACTTC. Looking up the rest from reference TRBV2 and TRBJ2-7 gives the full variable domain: EPEVTQTPSHQVTQMGQEVILRCVPISNHLYFYWYRQILGQKVEFLVSFYNNEISEKSEIFDDQFSVERPDGSNFTLKIRSTKLEDSAMYFCASKSETYEQYFGPGTRLTVT.

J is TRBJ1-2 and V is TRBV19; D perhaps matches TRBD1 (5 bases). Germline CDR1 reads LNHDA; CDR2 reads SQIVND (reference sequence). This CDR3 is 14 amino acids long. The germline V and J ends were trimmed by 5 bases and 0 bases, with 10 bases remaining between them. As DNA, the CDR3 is TGTGCCAGTAGTTACAGGTCGGCTAACTATGGCTACACCTTC. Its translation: CASSYRSANYGYTF. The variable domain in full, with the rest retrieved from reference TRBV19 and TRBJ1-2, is DGGITQSPKYLFRKEGQNVTLSCEQNLNHDAMYWYRQDPGQGLRLIYYSQIVNDFQKGDIAEGYSVSREKKESFPLTVTSAQKNPTAFYLCASSYRSANYGYTFGSGTRLTVV.

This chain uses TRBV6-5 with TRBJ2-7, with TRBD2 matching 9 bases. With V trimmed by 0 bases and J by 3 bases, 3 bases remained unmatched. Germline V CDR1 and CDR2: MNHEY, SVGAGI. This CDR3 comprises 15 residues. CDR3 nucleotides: TGTGCCAGCAGTTACTCCCAGCGGGAGGTCTACGAGCAGTACTTC. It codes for CASSYSQREVYEQYF.

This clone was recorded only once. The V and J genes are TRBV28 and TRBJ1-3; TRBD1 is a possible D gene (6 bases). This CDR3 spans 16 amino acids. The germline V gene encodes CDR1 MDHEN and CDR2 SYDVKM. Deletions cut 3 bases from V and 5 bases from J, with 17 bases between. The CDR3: CASSFLGDTPRNTIYF. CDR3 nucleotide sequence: TGTGCCAGCAGTTTCCTGGGGGACACCCCACGAAACACCATATATTTT.